A single T cell receptor (beta chain) is shown here with its context. Its antigen remains unidentified. This CDR3 spans 14 amino acids. Trimming stripped 5 bases from V and 1 base from J, with 12 bases between. Germline assignment: CDR1 SGHRS and CDR2 YFSETQ. Each pre-culture CD4+ sample aimed for a few hundred thousand T cell genomes at deep resolution. Only in-frame clones appear in the TCRdb table, and some are missing; sequencing was by immunoSEQ multiplex PCR. The sample shows over 100,000 clones, 85% to 95% of them seen only once. The sample originates from a study of T cell repertoires and HLA-DP antigens. Whole-study context: Average DNA input: around 200 ng for CD137+CD4+ sorts, 900 to 1,500 ng pre-culture.

The sequencing input was CD4+ T cells from PBMCs. The receptor was isolated from a woman aged 18-30 years in good health and CMV-seronegative. V is TRBV5-1 and J is TRBJ1-1; D not certain. As DNA, the CDR3 is TGCGCCAGCAGGTACATCACTTCGAACACTGAAGCTTTCTTT. It specifies CASRYITSNTEAFF. Filled out from reference TRBV5-1 and TRBJ1-1, the complete variable domain reads KAGVTQTPRYLIKTRGQQVTLSCSPISGHRSVSWYQQTPGQGLQFLFEYFSETQRNKGNFPGRFSGRQFSNSRSEMNVSTLELGDSALYLCASRYITSNTEAFFGQGTRLTVV.